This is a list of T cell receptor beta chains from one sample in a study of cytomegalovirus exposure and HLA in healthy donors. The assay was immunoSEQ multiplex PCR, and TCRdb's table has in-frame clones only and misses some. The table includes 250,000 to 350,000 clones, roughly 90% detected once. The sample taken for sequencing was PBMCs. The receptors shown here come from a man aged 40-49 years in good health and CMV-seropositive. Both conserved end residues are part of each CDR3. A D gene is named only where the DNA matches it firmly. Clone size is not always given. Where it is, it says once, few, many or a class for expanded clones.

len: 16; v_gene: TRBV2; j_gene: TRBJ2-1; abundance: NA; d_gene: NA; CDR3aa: CASSGRSGTRYNEQFF; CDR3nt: TGTGCCAGCAGTGGGCGATCCGGGACACGATACAATGAGCAGTTCTTC
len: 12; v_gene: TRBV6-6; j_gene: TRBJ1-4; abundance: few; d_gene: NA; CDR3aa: CASGTGNEKLFF; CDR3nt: TGTGCCAGTGGTACAGGGAATGAAAAACTGTTTTTT
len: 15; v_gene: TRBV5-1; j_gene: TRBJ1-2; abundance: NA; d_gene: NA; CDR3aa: CASSLGHLKGLGYTF; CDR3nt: TGCGCCAGCAGCTTGGGACATTTAAAAGGATTAGGCTACACCTTC
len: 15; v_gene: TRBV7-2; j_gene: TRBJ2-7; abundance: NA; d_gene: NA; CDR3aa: CASSLAFSGGYEQYF; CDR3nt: TGTGCCAGCAGCTTAGCATTTAGCGGAGGCTACGAGCAGTACTTC
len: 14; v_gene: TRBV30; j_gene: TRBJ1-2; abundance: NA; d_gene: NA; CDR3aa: CAWSVSGRGYGYTF; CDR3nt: TGTGCCTGGAGTGTAAGTGGCAGAGGCTATGGCTACACCTTC
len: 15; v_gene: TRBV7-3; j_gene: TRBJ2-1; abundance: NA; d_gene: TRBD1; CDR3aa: CASSLDRGPKAEQFF; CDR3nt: TGTGCCAGCAGCTTGGACAGGGGGCCCAAGGCTGAGCAGTTCTTC
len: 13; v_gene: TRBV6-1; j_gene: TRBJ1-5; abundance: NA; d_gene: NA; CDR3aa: CASSEAPDTAEHF; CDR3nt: TGTGCCAGCAGTGAAGCGCCGGACACCGCAGAGCATTTT
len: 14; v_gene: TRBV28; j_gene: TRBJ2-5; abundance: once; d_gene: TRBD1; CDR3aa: CASRLTGAQETQYF; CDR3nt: TGTGCCAGCAGACTTACAGGGGCCCAAGAGACCCAGTACTTC
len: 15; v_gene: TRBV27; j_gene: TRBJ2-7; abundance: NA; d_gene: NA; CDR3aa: CASSSSEWGAYEQYF; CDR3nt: TGTGCCAGCAGCTCCAGTGAGTGGGGGGCCTACGAGCAGTACTTC
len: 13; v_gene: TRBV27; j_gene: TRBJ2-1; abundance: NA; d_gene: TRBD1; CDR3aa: CASGTGFDNEQFF; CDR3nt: TGTGCCAGCGGGACAGGGTTCGACAATGAGCAGTTCTTC